One sample yielded the 11 T cell receptor beta chains listed below, sequenced in a study of response to subunit inactivated influenza vaccine. TCRdb fed the RT-PCR reads into MiXCR, producing one record per CDR3 protein. Of more than 700,000 distinct CDR3 sequences listed, less than 25% are singletons. Sequencing was performed on PBMCs from blood, taken 5 to 6 days after vaccination. All receptors derive from a man between 50 and 59 years old who received an inactivated influenza vaccine.

This clonotype was detected a few times. Written as DNA, the CDR3 is TGCAGTGCTAAGAACCGGGACAGGGGCACCTACGAGCAGTACTTC. Its protein is CSAKNRDRGTYEQYF. V usage is TRBV20-1 and J usage is TRBJ2-7, with TRBD1 matching over 10 bases. This CDR3 spans 15 amino acids. Germline CDR1 DFQATT, CDR2 SNEGSKA (reference sequence). Losses at the gene ends were 4 bases for V and 2 bases for J; bases not matched to a gene: 8.

This clonotype was observed a handful of times. V usage is TRBV10-3 and J usage is TRBJ2-1, with TRBD2 matching over 11 bases. V shed 11 bases and J 6 bases; nucleotides not matched to a gene: 12. The CDR3 runs to 15 residues. The germline V gene encodes CDR1 ENHRY and CDR2 SYGVKD. CDR3 in amino acids: CASREVGLAVNEQFF. In DNA, the CDR3 is TGTGCCTCCAGGGAGGTGGGACTAGCGGTCAATGAGCAGTTCTTC.

This chain uses TRBV6-2 or TRBV6-3 with TRBJ1-1, with TRBD1 as a possible D gene (6 bases). Germline loops: CDR1 MNHEY, CDR2 SVGEGT. Trimming left V 8 bases short and J 7 bases short, with 20 bases between. This CDR3 has 14 residues. The CDR3 loop is CASGRSGAPIEAFF. The CDR3 nucleotides are TGTGCCAGCGGACGCTCAGGGGCTCCAATTGAAGCTTTCTTT.

This clonotype has only a few counts. V gene TRBV20-1 combines with J gene TRBJ2-7; 8 positions match TRBD1. The CDR3 sequence is 13 residues long. V was clipped by 5 bases and J by 1 base; unmatched bases: 4. Germline V gene sequence: CDR1 DFQATT, CDR2 SNEGSKA (reference sequence). The CDR3 DNA follows: TGCAGTGCTGAGGACAGGGCGTCCTACGAGCAGTACTTC. This sequence encodes CSAEDRASYEQYF.

This clonotype was found a few times. The rearrangement links TRBV5-8 to TRBJ2-1; a weak D match, TRBD1 (6 bases). Germline values: CDR1 SGHTS, CDR2 YDEGEE. This CDR3 region has 15 residues. V was pared by 7 bases and J by 4 bases, with 18 bases between. The CDR3 sequence is CASPPTLRGYNEQFF. The CDR3 nucleotides read TGTGCCAGCCCCCCTACCCTGAGGGGGTACAATGAGCAGTTCTTC.

This clonotype was detected ten times or more. The chain carries TRBV29-1 and TRBJ2-7, with unresolved D. V was trimmed by 7 bases and J by 1 base, leaving 11 bases between them. Germline V CDR1 and CDR2: SQVTM, ANQGSEA. The CDR3 sequence is 12 residues long. The CDR3 region has the DNA TGCAGCGCCCTGACGGAATCCTACGAGCAGTACTTC. This sequence encodes CSALTESYEQYF.

The chain carries TRBV27 and TRBJ2-1, with 14 nucleotides matching TRBD2. Germline V gives CDR1 MNHEY, CDR2 SMNVEV (reference sequence). The trim removed 1 base at V and 5 bases at J, leaving 1 base unmatched. The CDR3 length is 16 residues. DNA for the CDR3: TGTGCCAGCAGTTTATGGGGACTAGCGGGGGACAATGAGCAGTTCTTC. Amino acids: CASSLWGLAGDNEQFF.

This chain connects TRBV20-1 to TRBJ2-6, with 7 bases that match TRBD2. There are 17 residues in the CDR3. Germline V lookup: CDR1 DFQATT, CDR2 SNEGSKA (reference sequence). J was trimmed by 0 bases and V by 3 bases; bases with no gene match: 8. CDR3 residues: CSASDGPGGSGANVLTF. The CDR3 DNA follows: TGCAGTGCTAGCGACGGTCCGGGAGGCTCTGGGGCCAACGTCCTGACTTTC.

A single count supports this clonotype. V is TRBV28 and J is TRBJ1-5, with a weak D call TRBD1 (5 bases). Germline CDR1 and CDR2: MDHEN and SYDVKM. V lost 2 bases and J lost 10, with 24 bases in between. The CDR3 totals 17 residues. CDR3 in DNA: TGTGCCAGCAGTTTAAGGCCAGCGGGGCAGGCCCGCGACCCCCAGCATTTT. Protein product: CASSLRPAGQARDPQHF.

This clonotype showed up just a few times. The chain links TRBV5-1 to TRBJ1-2, with 7 positions matching TRBD1. The CDR3 has 15 residues. The germline V gene has CDR1 SGHRS and CDR2 YFSETQ. The ends lost 3 bases at V and 7 bases at J; junction bases unmatched: 12. In DNA, the CDR3 is TGCGCCAGCAGCTCCGGGACAGACTTAACGGGTGGCTACACCTTC. This encodes CASSSGTDLTGGYTF.

V gene TRBV5-6 combines with J gene TRBJ2-1; D uncertain. The germline gives CDR1 SGHDT, CDR2 YYEEEE. The CDR3 length is 15 residues. The V and J ends lost 0 bases and 7 bases respectively, with 14 bases between them. Written as DNA, the CDR3 is TGTGCCAGCAGCTTGGATCCGATTACAGAAAATGAGCAGTTCTTC. It codes for CASSLDPITENEQFF.